The T cell receptor (beta chain) under discussion was sequenced for a study of T cell repertoires in cytomegalovirus infection. Study background: An indication of both CMV infection and matching HLA type came from public TCR beta signatures. Findings of the study overall: The study found HLA-C-restricted CMV-specific TCR beta clonotypes dominating the ex vivo response. Summed public TCR beta family frequency identified CMV carriers bearing the relevant HLA.

TCRdb re-derived calls from the reads in MiXCR, one entry per CDR3 protein. The sample holds a few hundred thousand distinct CDR3 sequences, roughly 20% seen once. The V end was cut by 5 bases, the J end by 3 bases, with 11 bases between. This CDR3 comprises 13 residues. In its sample, this clonotype was seen many times. Its antigen remains unidentified. This chain uses TRBV12-3 or TRBV12-4 with TRBJ2-7; D is tentatively TRBD1 or TRBD2 (6 bases each). The sample consisted of CD8+ T cells from PBMCs. This TCR came from a human donor in good health (CMV status not recorded). Some clones in this sample may be carry-over from other donors' samples. The CDR3 sequence: CASSTGAFYEQYF. CDR3 DNA sequence: TGTGCCAGCAGTACGGGGGCCTTCTACGAGCAGTACTTC.